This T cell receptor (beta chain) was captured in a study of control samples from healthy donors and cancer patients. Looked up from germline, CDR1 is MNHNY and CDR2 is SVGAGI (reference sequence). The CDR3 length is 15 residues. V shed 5 bases, J shed 7 bases, and the junction held 8 bases outside the gene matches. TCRdb's table, derived via immunoSEQ multiplex PCR, lists solely in-frame clones and lacks some. Here the sample spans fewer than 200,000 clones, 90% being singletons. A single count supports this clone. The V and J genes are TRBV6-6 and TRBJ1-4, with 9 bases matching TRBD1. The sample consisted of blood. This TCR derives from a woman between 45 and 60 years old in good health. CDR3 in DNA: TGTGCCAGCAGTCTTCCGACAGGGGGGGGTGAAAAACTGTTTTTT. Amino acid sequence: CASSLPTGGGEKLFF.